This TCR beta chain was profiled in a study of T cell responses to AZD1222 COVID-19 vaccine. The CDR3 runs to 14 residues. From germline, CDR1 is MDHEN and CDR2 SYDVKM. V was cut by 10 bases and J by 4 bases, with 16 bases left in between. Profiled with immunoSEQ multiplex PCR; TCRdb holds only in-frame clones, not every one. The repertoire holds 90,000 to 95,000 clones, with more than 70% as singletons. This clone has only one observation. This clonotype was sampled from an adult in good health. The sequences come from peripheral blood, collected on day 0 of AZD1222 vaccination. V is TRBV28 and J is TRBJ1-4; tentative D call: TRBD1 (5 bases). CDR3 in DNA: TGTGCCACCGGGGGGGGAGCAAATAATGAAAAACTGTTTTTT. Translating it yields CATGGGANNEKLFF.